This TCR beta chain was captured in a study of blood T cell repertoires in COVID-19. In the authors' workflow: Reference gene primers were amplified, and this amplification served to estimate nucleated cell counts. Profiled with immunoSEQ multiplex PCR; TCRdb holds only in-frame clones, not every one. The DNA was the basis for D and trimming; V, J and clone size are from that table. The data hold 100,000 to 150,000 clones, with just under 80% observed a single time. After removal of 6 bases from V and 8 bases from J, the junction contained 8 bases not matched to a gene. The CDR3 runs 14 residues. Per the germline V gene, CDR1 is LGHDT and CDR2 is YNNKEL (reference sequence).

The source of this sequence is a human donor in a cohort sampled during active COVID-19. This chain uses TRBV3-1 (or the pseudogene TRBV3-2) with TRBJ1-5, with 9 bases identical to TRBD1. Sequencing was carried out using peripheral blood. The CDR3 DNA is TGTGCCAGCAGTTTCTCGACAGGGGGTGAGCCCCAGCATTTT. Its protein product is CASSFSTGGEPQHF.